Below, one TCR beta chain is given with its context. The antigen is unknown. The data were taken from a study of post-analysis software for immune sequencing data. Study-level information: Patients had relapsing-remitting, secondary progressive or progressive-relapsing multiple sclerosis; some lacked subtype.

Carried by the TCR beta cDNA libraries were unique molecular identifiers. About 500,000 cDNA molecules came from roughly 1 to 10 million T cells. In TCRdb, the PCR reads were re-called with MiXCR into one record per CDR3 protein. The data contain some 240,000 distinct CDR3 sequences, 30% to 45% of them singletons. The V end lost 0 bases, the J end lost 0 bases, and 16 bases lay between the germline ends. Germline CDR1 SGHRS, CDR2 YFSETQ. The CDR3 runs to 18 residues. Study-level findings and limits: There was significantly lower normalized Chao1 diversity in multiple sclerosis patients than in controls. Pronounced co-clustering by F measure was evident among identically batched samples. TRBV5-6, TRBV5-1 and TRBV20-1 were among several TRBV segments more frequent in patients than controls.

This TCR came from a girl aged 10 to 17 with multiple sclerosis. The chain carries TRBV5-1 and TRBJ2-1; tentatively, D is TRBD1 (5 bases). Sequencing was done on a sample of blood. The CDR3 sequence: CASSLGAGRYNSYNEQFF. In DNA, the CDR3 is TGCGCCAGCAGCTTGGGGGCAGGGCGGTACAACTCCTACAATGAGCAGTTCTTC.